The rows below give T cell receptor beta chains drawn from one sample of a study of T cell clusters in autoimmune cytopenias. Each CDR3 protein gets one entry in TCRdb, which reprocessed the multiplex PCR reads and gives no DNA. This listing includes about 5,900 distinct CDR3 sequences. Sequences were obtained from peripheral blood. These receptors were collected from a human donor with an autoimmune cytopenia or autoimmune hepatitis (not recorded which). The CDR3 runs from the conserved cysteine through the conserved F or W. Expanded clones get a size class; other rows say once, few or many, or leave the size out.

>NA|TRBJ1-5|TRBV12-3/TRBV12-4
CASSFRLQGNQPQHF
>medium-sized|TRBJ2-5|TRBV27
CASSHSGAEETQYF
>NA|TRBJ1-1|TRBV19
CASSIGPGGGTEAFF
>medium-sized|TRBJ2-3|TRBV19
CASSDSVSTDTQYF
>NA|TRBJ1-5|TRBV10-3
CAISGGDEVNNQPQHF
>NA|TRBJ1-2|TRBV18
CASSPSSARGNYGYTF
>medium-sized|TRBJ2-7|TRBV5-5
CASSSRGYEQYF
>NA|TRBJ2-7|TRBV5-4
CASSFGAEYEQYF
>medium-sized|TRBJ2-1|TRBV6-5
CASSSGLPGRNEQFF
>NA|TRBJ2-1|TRBV6-6
CASSLDGEQFF
>medium-sized|TRBJ2-3|TRBV19
CASSIRAASGGASDTQYF
>medium-sized|TRBJ2-1|TRBV29-1
CSAERGLRYNEQFF
>medium-sized|TRBJ2-7|TRBV19
CASKKGDRRLYEQYF
>medium-sized|TRBJ2-3|TRBV6-5
CASSYSGTSGGAPDTQYF
>medium-sized|TRBJ2-7|TRBV30
CAWSSGGSLEQYF
>medium-sized|TRBJ1-2|TRBV5-5
CASSLGNGAASEPLYNTF
>medium-sized|TRBJ2-5|TRBV5-5
CASSLGVETQYF
>NA|TRBJ1-1|TRBV18
CASSPGGGKTEAFF
>NA|TRBJ1-1|TRBV7-9
CASSSRQGKTEAFF
>NA|TRBJ1-4|TRBV18
CASSPNRLNEKLFF
>medium-sized|TRBJ2-3|TRBV6-5
CASSYSENTDTQYF
>medium-sized|TRBJ2-7|TRBV29-1
CSVEDRTAHEQYF
>NA|TRBJ2-7|TRBV14
CASSPAGTGLPKYF
>medium-sized|TRBJ2-3|TRBV19
CASSDKRGRDTQYF
>NA|TRBJ2-3|TRBV6-5
CASKGTRGGTDTQYF
>medium-sized|TRBJ1-2|TRBV6-5
CASSYGAGPSYGYTF
>NA|TRBJ2-3|TRBV12-3/TRBV12-4
CASSLGTSGYTDTQYF
>NA|TRBJ1-2|TRBV5-1
CASSLVGQGGDGYTF
>medium-sized|TRBJ2-7|TRBV27
CASSLSLPVGEQYF
>medium-sized|TRBJ1-1|TRBV18
CASSPEGNTEAFF
>NA|TRBJ1-3|TRBV20-1
CSGERRSSSGNTIYF
>NA|TRBJ2-7|TRBV6-2/TRBV6-3
CASSYRETGPYEQYF
>medium-sized|TRBJ2-1|TRBV7-6
CASSLGGGLSSYNEQFF
>medium-sized|TRBJ1-4|TRBV6-1
CASSARTPQEKLFF
>medium-sized|TRBJ2-2|TRBV11-1
CASSLGDFRRAGELFF
>NA|TRBJ2-1|TRBV12-5
CASGYHEGTEQFF
>NA|TRBJ1-2|TRBV11-2
CASSFGDYGYTF